The clone carrying this T cell receptor (beta chain) occurred a few times. The antigen is undetermined. Overall study results and limits: The larger-cohort validation was restricted to a single TCR beta V-J rearrangement rather than whole repertoires. Tumor-infiltrating Treg TCR alpha and beta sequences overlapped most with tumor naive CD4+ T cells, then blood naive.

Constant-region reverse primers amplified full-length variable regions, followed by semi-nested Nested Universal Primer A PCR. TCRdb fed the 5' RACE reads into MiXCR, producing one record per CDR3 protein. The sample lists 25,000 to 40,000 distinct CDR3 sequences, approximately 27% occurring once. The V gene's germline CDR1 is MNHEY and CDR2 SVGAGI. The V end was cut by 0 bases, the J end by 1 base, with 9 bases between. CDR3 size: 15 residues. Purified naive CD4+ T cells were depleted of CD25+ Tregs. This chain uses TRBV6-5 with TRBJ1-1; D remains unclear. The TCR originated in a female donor with breast cancer. The specimen was naive CD4+ T cells sorted from a lymph node. Subset: naive CD4+ T cells, CD4+CD45RA+CD25-. DNA of the CDR3: TGTGCCAGCAGTTACTCGGCCGCAGGGAACACTGAAGCTTTCTTT. This codes for CASSYSAAGNTEAFF.